This is a list of T cell receptor beta chains from one sample in a study of CD8+ T cells in alopecia areata. Data came from immunoSEQ multiplex PCR; TCRdb stores just in-frame clones and leaves some out. Counted here are 200,000 to 250,000 clones, 56% occurring once; the ten biggest clones make up over 4%. Sequencing input: CD8+ T cells sorted from blood. These receptors all stem from a human donor in good health. Each CDR3 is given with its conserved first and last residue. A D gene is named only where the DNA matches it firmly. Only part of the rows carry a size: once, few, many, or a class if the clone is expanded.

v_gene	abundance	d_gene	j_gene	CDR3aa	CDR3nt
TRBV6-6	few	NA	TRBJ2-6	CAVRTVSGANVLTF	TGTGCCGTCCGGACAGTCTCTGGGGCCAACGTCCTGACTTTC
TRBV4-1	few	TRBD1	TRBJ1-3	CASSQTPDRFSGNTIYF	TGCGCCAGCAGCCAGACTCCGGACAGGTTCTCTGGAAACACCATATATTTT
TRBV29-1	NA	NA	TRBJ2-3	CSAEAPGPVTDTQYF	TGCAGCGCTGAGGCCCCGGGGCCGGTCACAGATACGCAGTATTTT
TRBV27	NA	NA	TRBJ2-6	CASRGPVSGANVLTF	TGTGCCAGCAGGGGACCGGTCTCTGGGGCCAACGTCCTGACTTTC
TRBV5-1	NA	NA	TRBJ1-2	CASSLEVTANYGYTF	TGCGCCAGCAGCTTGGAAGTCACAGCTAACTATGGCTACACCTTC
TRBV30	NA	NA	TRBJ1-5	CAWSSGAGNQPQHF	TGTGCCTGGAGTTCCGGGGCAGGCAATCAGCCCCAGCATTTT
TRBV4-2	NA	NA	TRBJ2-1	CASSQPGDNEQFF	TGTGCCAGCAGCCAACCGGGCGACAATGAGCAGTTCTTC
TRBV29-1	few	NA	TRBJ2-7	CSVLRKSSYEQYF	TGCAGCGTCCTCAGGAAAAGCTCCTACGAGCAGTACTTC
TRBV13	NA	TRBD2	TRBJ2-7	CASSSSSGGSSYEQYF	TGTGCCAGCAGCTCGTCTAGCGGGGGTAGCTCCTACGAGCAGTACTTC
TRBV2	NA	NA	TRBJ2-1	CASSEAGTASSYNEQFF	TGTGCCAGCAGTGAAGCCGGAACAGCTTCATCCTACAATGAGCAGTTCTTC
TRBV29-1	NA	NA	TRBJ2-7	CSVLGLQQYF	TGCAGCGTCCTCGGCCTCCAGCAGTACTTC
TRBV4-1	NA	NA	TRBJ1-4	CASSPSSATNEKLFF	TGCGCCAGCAGTCCAAGTTCTGCAACTAATGAAAAACTGTTTTTT
TRBV5-6	NA	NA	TRBJ1-1	CASSLAQQNTEAFF	TGTGCCAGCAGCTTGGCACAGCAGAACACTGAAGCTTTCTTT
TRBV5-1	NA	NA	TRBJ2-3	CASREWDLTPDTQYF	TGCGCCAGCAGGGAATGGGACCTGACCCCAGATACGCAGTATTTT
TRBV7-8	NA	NA	TRBJ2-1	CASSFRQSSYNEQFF	TGTGCCAGCAGCTTTCGACAGAGCTCCTACAATGAGCAGTTCTTC
TRBV27	NA	NA	TRBJ2-1	CASSTEPKNEQFF	TGTGCCAGCAGTACTGAACCGAAGAATGAGCAGTTCTTC
TRBV13	NA	NA	TRBJ2-2	CASSTPGELFF	TGTGCCAGCAGTACCCCCGGGGAGCTGTTTTTT
TRBV27	few	NA	TRBJ2-6	CASSFYPSSGANVLTF	TGTGCCAGCAGTTTTTACCCGTCCTCTGGGGCCAACGTCCTGACTTTC
TRBV25-1	NA	NA	TRBJ1-1	CASSGWGSTEAFF	TGTGCCAGCAGTGGCTGGGGTAGCACTGAAGCTTTCTTT
TRBV5-4	NA	TRBD2	TRBJ2-1	CASSFSGGALNEQFF	TGTGCCAGCAGCTTCAGCGGGGGGGCCCTGAATGAGCAGTTCTTC
TRBV5-1	NA	NA	TRBJ2-7	CASSLEFSYEQYF	TGCGCCAGCAGCTTGGAATTCAGCTACGAGCAGTACTTC
TRBV19	few	NA	TRBJ1-1	CASSLMVLNTEAFF	TGTGCCAGTAGTCTCATGGTTCTGAACACTGAAGCTTTCTTT
TRBV6-6	medium-sized	NA	TRBJ2-5	CAIRAAPYQETQYF	TGTGCCATCCGGGCAGCACCGTACCAAGAGACCCAGTACTTC
TRBV7-9	NA	NA	TRBJ1-2	CASSFGGADYGYTF	TGTGCCAGCAGCTTTGGGGGCGCGGACTATGGCTACACCTTC
TRBV19	few	TRBD1	TRBJ2-1	CASSLGQGPYEQFF	TGTGCCAGTAGTTTGGGACAGGGTCCCTATGAGCAGTTCTTC
TRBV5-1	few	NA	TRBJ2-7	CASSLTGSASYEQYF	TGCGCCAGCAGCCTAACAGGTTCTGCCTCCTACGAGCAGTACTTC
TRBV29-1	NA	NA	TRBJ2-5	CSVPLAGATQYF	TGCAGCGTTCCTTTAGCTGGGGCGACCCAGTACTTC
TRBV29-1	NA	NA	TRBJ2-2	CSVGGPRTGELFF	TGCAGCGTGGGTGGGCCTCGGACCGGGGAGCTGTTTTTT
TRBV29-1	once	TRBD1	TRBJ2-7	CSVEDSGGLNEQYF	TGCAGCGTTGAAGACTCAGGGGGCCTGAACGAGCAGTACTTC
TRBV29-1	NA	NA	TRBJ2-3	CSAKPTEPLTDTQYF	TGCAGCGCTAAGCCGACAGAGCCACTCACAGATACGCAGTATTTT
TRBV19	NA	TRBD2	TRBJ2-1	CASSQGSGGPTNEQFF	TGTGCCAGTAGTCAAGGTAGCGGGGGGCCCACCAATGAGCAGTTCTTC
TRBV2	NA	NA	TRBJ1-1	CASSPANTEAFF	TGTGCCAGCAGCCCAGCGAACACTGAAGCTTTCTTT
TRBV19	few	NA	TRBJ1-2	CASSIGKDGYTF	TGTGCCAGTAGTATCGGGAAGGATGGCTACACCTTC
TRBV28	NA	TRBD1	TRBJ1-2	CASSPEGAQYGYTF	TGTGCCAGCAGCCCAGAGGGGGCCCAATATGGCTACACCTTC
TRBV29-1	NA	NA	TRBJ1-4	CSVRPTNEKLFF	TGCAGCGTCCGACCAACTAATGAAAAACTGTTTTTT
TRBV27	few	NA	TRBJ2-3	CASRATPTDTQYF	TGTGCCAGCAGGGCGACACCCACAGATACGCAGTATTTT
TRBV6-5	NA	TRBD2	TRBJ2-5	CASSGTSGGAGTQYF	TGTGCCAGCAGTGGTACCAGCGGGGGGGCTGGGACCCAGTACTTC
TRBV11-2	once	TRBD1	TRBJ2-7	CASSLGTGGYEQYF	TGTGCCAGCAGCTTGGGGACAGGGGGCTACGAGCAGTACTTC
TRBV2	NA	NA	TRBJ1-2	CASNEGGYTF	TGTGCCAGCAATGAGGGTGGCTACACCTTC
TRBV7-9	few	TRBD1	TRBJ2-5	CASTERTGGYETQYF	TGTGCCAGCACCGAAAGGACAGGGGGCTATGAGACCCAGTACTTC
TRBV2	NA	TRBD1	TRBJ1-2	CASIVGQGLVGYTF	TGTGCCAGCATCGTAGGACAGGGTCTGGTCGGCTACACCTTC
TRBV23-1	NA	NA	TRBJ1-1	CASSHSGIKGTTEAFF	TGCGCCAGCAGTCACTCGGGGATTAAGGGTACGACTGAAGCTTTCTTT
TRBV29-1	few	TRBD2	TRBJ2-4	CSALAGGADIQYF	TGCAGCGCGCTAGCGGGGGGCGCAGACATTCAGTACTTC
TRBV9	few	NA	TRBJ1-3	CASSVTGALSSGNTIYF	TGTGCCAGCAGCGTAACCGGGGCCCTTAGCTCTGGAAACACCATATATTTT
TRBV19	few	NA	TRBJ1-1	CASRAGSGLTEAFF	TGTGCCAGTAGGGCAGGGTCGGGTCTTACTGAAGCTTTCTTT
TRBV15	NA	NA	TRBJ2-1	CATSRDLGTPYNEQFF	TGTGCCACCAGCAGAGATCTGGGGACACCTTACAATGAGCAGTTCTTC
TRBV11-2	NA	TRBD2	TRBJ2-3	CASSPRSGGAGDTQYF	TGTGCCAGCAGCCCCCGGAGCGGGGGGGCGGGAGATACGCAGTATTTT
TRBV4-1	few	NA	TRBJ2-2	CASSAGRGQRTGELFF	TGCGCCAGCAGCGCAGGGAGGGGGCAGAGGACCGGGGAGCTGTTTTTT
TRBV9	few	NA	TRBJ2-7	CASSLTAISYEQYF	TGTGCCAGCAGCCTCACGGCCATCTCCTACGAGCAGTACTTC
TRBV29-1	few	TRBD1	TRBJ2-6	CSVRDSTTGANVLTF	TGCAGCGTTAGGGACAGCACTACTGGGGCCAACGTCCTGACTTTC
TRBV27	NA	NA	TRBJ1-1	CASSFTSAGNTEAFF	TGTGCCAGCAGTTTTACCTCCGCGGGGAACACTGAAGCTTTCTTT